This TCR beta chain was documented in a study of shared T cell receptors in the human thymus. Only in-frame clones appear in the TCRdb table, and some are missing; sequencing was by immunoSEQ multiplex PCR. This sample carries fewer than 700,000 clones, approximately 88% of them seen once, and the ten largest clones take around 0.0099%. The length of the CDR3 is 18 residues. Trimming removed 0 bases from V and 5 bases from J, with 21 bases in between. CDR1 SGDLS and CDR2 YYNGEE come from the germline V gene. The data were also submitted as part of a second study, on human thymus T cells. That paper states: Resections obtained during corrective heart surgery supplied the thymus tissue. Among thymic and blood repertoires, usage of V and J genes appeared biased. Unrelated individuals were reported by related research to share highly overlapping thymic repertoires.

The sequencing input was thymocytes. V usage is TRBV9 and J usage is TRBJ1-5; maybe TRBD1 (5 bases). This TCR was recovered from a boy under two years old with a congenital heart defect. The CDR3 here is CASSVGGRDGAKDQPQHF. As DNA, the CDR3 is TGTGCCAGCAGCGTAGGGGGTAGGGATGGGGCAAAAGATCAGCCCCAGCATTTT.